This T cell receptor (beta chain) came from a study of control samples from healthy donors and cancer patients. The CDR3 is 14 amino acids. In germline, CDR1 is SGHRS, CDR2 YFSETQ. Trimming cost V 0 bases and J 0 bases, with 6 bases left between them. Sequencing used immunoSEQ multiplex PCR; TCRdb keeps in-frame clones, though not all of them. The sample includes roughly 64,000 clones, around nine tenths seen only once; the top ten take 0.95% to 1.5%. This clone was observed a few times. V usage is TRBV5-1 and J usage is TRBJ1-1; D not resolved. The receptor was derived from a woman in her 50s with colorectal cancer. The sequenced sample was PBMCs. The CDR3 DNA is TGCGCCAGCAGCTTGGTCCTGATGAACACTGAAGCTTTCTTT. It translates to CASSLVLMNTEAFF.